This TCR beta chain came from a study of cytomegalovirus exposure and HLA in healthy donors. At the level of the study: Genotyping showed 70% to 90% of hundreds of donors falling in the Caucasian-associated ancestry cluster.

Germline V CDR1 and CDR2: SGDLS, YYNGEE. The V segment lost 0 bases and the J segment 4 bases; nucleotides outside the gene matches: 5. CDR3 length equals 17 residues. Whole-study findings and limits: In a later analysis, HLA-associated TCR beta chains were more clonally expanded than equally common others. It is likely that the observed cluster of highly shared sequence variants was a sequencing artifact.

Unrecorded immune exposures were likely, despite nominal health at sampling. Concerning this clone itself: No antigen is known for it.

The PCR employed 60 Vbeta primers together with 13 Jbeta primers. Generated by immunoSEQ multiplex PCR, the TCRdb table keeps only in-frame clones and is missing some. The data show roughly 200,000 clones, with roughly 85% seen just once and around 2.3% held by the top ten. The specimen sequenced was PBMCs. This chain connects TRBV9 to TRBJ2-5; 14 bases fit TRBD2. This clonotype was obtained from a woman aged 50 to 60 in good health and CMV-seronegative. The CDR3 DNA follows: TGTGCCAGCAGCGTAGGGGGACTAGCGGGAGTTAGAGAGACCCAGTACTTC. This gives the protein CASSVGGLAGVRETQYF.